This TCR beta chain came from a study of T cells in Graves' hyperthyroidism and ophthalmopathy. It was RNA transcripts that yielded the amplified TCR beta CDR3 regions. The TCR CDR3 was amplified in a first-round RT-PCR using the HTBI primer set. MiXCR, run by TCRdb on the multiplex PCR reads, gives a single entry per CDR3 protein. The sample consists of around 390,000 distinct CDR3 sequences, roughly 15% of them appearing once. Germline V gene data show CDR1 as SGHTA and CDR2 as FQGTGA. V was cut by 1 base and J by 4 bases, with 6 bases left in between. There are 13 residues in the CDR3. This sample holds PBMCs from 10 ml fresh peripheral blood. This clonotype was found many times.

The rearrangement uses TRBV7-3 and TRBJ2-3; D gene unclear. The origin of this receptor is a woman in her thirties with Graves' ophthalmopathy. The material sequenced was blood. For the CDR3, the DNA is TGTGCCAGCAGCTTAAATGAGCCAGATACGCAGTATTTT. It specifies CASSLNEPDTQYF.